The 11 T cell receptor beta chains below were found in one sample sequenced in a study of neurological immune-mediated disorders (dated by TCRdb to about 2019). The time point label, as the study defines it: longitudinal time-point 1 (baseline). Libraries were built with 5' RACE. Sequencing took place on an Illumina HiSeq 2500. TCRdb itself trimmed the public reads at Q25 with fastp, ran MiXCR and retained productive beta chains. Each record represents a unique CDR3 protein, reported with the most common genes and DNA among its rows. The sample records some 71,000 distinct CDR3 sequences, 10% to 13% of which are singletons. Jointly, the top ten make up 9.5% to 10% of the sample. Sequenced input: PBMCs. The receptors shown here come from a man younger than 45 in good health.

In its sample, this clonotype was seen many times. V and J are TRBV5-1 and TRBJ2-1, with TRBD2 identical over 13 bases. V lost 2 bases, J lost 8 bases, and 4 bases stayed unmatched. Germline V gene data show CDR1 as SGHRS and CDR2 as YFSETQ. This CDR3 has 15 amino acids. The CDR3 coding sequence is TGCGCCAGCAGCTTACTAGCGGGAGGGGTGTATGAGCAGTTCTTC. Amino acids: CASSLLAGGVYEQFF.

This clonotype was counted ten times or more. This chain uses TRBV10-3 with TRBJ2-6; TRBD1 matches at 10 bases. The CDR3 sequence is 15 residues long. Germline CDR1 ENHRY, CDR2 SYGVKD. V shed 9 bases, J shed 1 base, and the junction held 3 bases outside the gene matches. The CDR3 region is CAMGTGASGANVLTF. The CDR3 DNA is TGTGCCATGGGGACAGGGGCGTCTGGGGCCAACGTCCTGACTTTC.

This clonotype was recorded many times. V and J are TRBV12-3 or TRBV12-4 and TRBJ2-4; no definite D call. Trimming cost V 5 bases and J 1 base, with 6 bases left between them. The CDR3 covers 13 residues. The CDR3 bases are TGTGCCAGCAGTGGCTGGGCCAAAAACATTCAGTACTTC. Protein product: CASSGWAKNIQYF.

This clonotype was observed many times. The V and J genes are TRBV11-2 and TRBJ2-3, with 8 bases aligning to TRBD1. CDR1 is SGHAT, CDR2 FQNNGV, per germline. V dropped 6 bases and J dropped 0; count of bases not matched to a gene: 5. The CDR3 length is 15 residues. This CDR3 is CASSGQGISTDTQYF. The CDR3 nucleotides are TGTGCCAGCAGTGGACAGGGAATTAGCACAGATACGCAGTATTTT. Filled out from reference TRBV11-2 and TRBJ2-3, the complete variable domain reads EAGVAQSPRYKIIEKRQSVAFWCNPISGHATLYWYQQILGQGPKLLIQFQNNGVVDDSQLPKDRFSAERLKGVDSTLKIQPAKLEDSAVYLCASSGQGISTDTQYFGPGTRLTVL.

In this sample, this clonotype turned up many times. V usage is TRBV5-1 and J usage is TRBJ2-7; no definite D call. Trimming left V 0 bases short and J 6 bases short, with 7 bases between. The CDR3 contains 12 residues. Germline CDR1 and CDR2: SGHRS and YFSETQ. The CDR3 loop reads CASSLAESEQYF. The CDR3 DNA follows: TGCGCCAGCAGCTTGGCAGAAAGCGAGCAGTACTTC.

The chain carries TRBV29-1 and TRBJ1-6; D call uncertain. CDR1 and CDR2 from the germline V gene are SQVTM and ANQGSEA. The ends were cut back, 4 bases at V and 8 bases at J, with 15 bases in the middle. The CDR3 length is 14 residues. The CDR3 coding sequence is TGCAGCGTTGGTTGCAGGTTGGATGATTCACCCCTCCACTTT. As protein: CSVGCRLDDSPLHF.

In its sample, this clonotype was seen many times. This chain uses TRBV7-2 with TRBJ1-5; 7 bases are shared with TRBD1. This CDR3 is built from 15 residues. Germline values: CDR1 SGHTA, CDR2 FQGNSA. J gave up 0 bases and V 5 bases, and 4 bases lay outside the gene matches. The CDR3 loop is CASSRDSGSNQPQHF. CDR3 bases: TGTGCCAGCAGCCGGGACAGTGGTAGCAATCAGCCCCAGCATTTT.

This clonotype rates as medium-sized. This chain joins TRBV5-1 and TRBJ1-1; D unclear. Trimming removed 2 bases at V and 4 bases at J, with 12 bases between. CDR1 SGHRS and CDR2 YFSETQ come from the germline V gene. The CDR3 totals 14 residues. The chain's CDR3 is CASSFGSGSTEAFF. CDR3 nucleotide sequence: TGCGCCAGCAGCTTCGGGTCTGGGAGCACTGAAGCTTTCTTT.

This clonotype was detected many times. V gene TRBV5-1 combines with J gene TRBJ1-5; D gene ambiguous. Germline V gene sequence: CDR1 SGHRS, CDR2 YFSETQ. The CDR3 consists of 14 residues. Trimming stripped 0 bases from V and 7 bases from J, with 11 bases between. CDR3 in amino acids: CASSLEPDAQPQHF. The CDR3 region has the DNA TGCGCCAGCAGCTTGGAACCAGATGCGCAGCCCCAGCATTTT.

The chain links TRBV20-1 to TRBJ2-1; 10 nucleotides match TRBD2. The ends lost 3 bases at V and 9 bases at J; junction bases unmatched: 11. CDR3 length: 15 amino acids. The germline V gene has CDR1 DFQATT and CDR2 SNEGSKA (reference sequence). The CDR3 sequence: CSASGGVLAGAEQFF. The DNA of the CDR3 is TGCAGTGCTAGTGGTGGGGTTCTAGCGGGAGCTGAGCAGTTCTTC.

This clonotype was picked up many times. The chain uses TRBV20-1 and TRBJ1-1; 9 bases map to TRBD1. Germline CDR1 reads DFQATT; CDR2 reads SNEGSKA (reference sequence). The J segment lost 3 bases and the V segment lost 6 bases, leaving 5 bases of the junction unmatched. This CDR3 is built from 13 residues. CDR3 DNA sequence: TGCAGTGCCCGGGACAGGGCGGACACTGAAGCTTTCTTT. This sequence encodes CSARDRADTEAFF.